The 2 T cell receptor beta chains given below trace back to one sample, sequenced in a study of T cell repertoires in cytomegalovirus infection. Which antigens these TCRs recognize remains unknown. Each CDR3 protein gets one entry after TCRdb re-called the reads with MiXCR. The sample contains a few hundred thousand distinct CDR3 sequences, approximately 30% of which appear only once. The input for sequencing was cultured PBMCs, taken from culture after CMV antigen stimulation. These receptors all come from a human donor in good health (CMV status not recorded). Some clones in this sample may be carry-over from other donors' samples.

This chain joins TRBV5-1 and TRBJ1-1; TRBD1 matches 10 bases. The CDR3 has 15 amino acids. Trimming removed 4 bases from V and 5 bases from J; junction bases left unmatched: 8. Looked up from germline, CDR1 is SGHRS and CDR2 is YFSETQ. CDR3 amino acids: CASSLGTGVVTEAFF. The DNA for the CDR3 is TGCGCCAGCAGCCTCGGGACAGGGGTTGTGACTGAAGCTTTCTTT.

V and J are TRBV11-3 and TRBJ2-3; D possibly corresponds to TRBD2 (5 bases). CDR1 and CDR2 from the germline V gene are SGHNT and YENEEA. The CDR3 has 17 residues. Trimming removed 2 bases from V and 5 bases from J, with 20 bases in between. CDR3 protein: CASSLKLWELVLDTQYF. The CDR3 DNA is TGTGCCAGCAGCTTAAAACTCTGGGAGCTAGTGTTAGATACGCAGTATTTT.